In this sample, the clone carrying this TCR beta chain turned up many times. Its antigen is as yet unknown. The data originate from a study of read filtering for tumor transcriptome and immune sequencing. Study summary: Mean patient age was roughly 70 years, range roughly 45 to 80; 17 male, some 15 female. Eight or nine patients were R-ISS I, about 16 were R-ISS II, 6 or 7 were R-ISS III. Transcriptome libraries were built from DNase-treated RNA. Broader study findings: IR-seq and RNA-seq agreed better without single-read clonotypes.

This library used roughly 400 ng RNA and molecular barcoded adaptors spanning alpha/delta and beta/gamma chains. Each CDR3 protein is one row after TCRdb ran MiXCR on the reads. The sample carries around 140,000 distinct CDR3 sequences, 13% recorded once. CDR1 DFQATT and CDR2 SNEGSKA come from the germline V gene (reference sequence). V lost 3 bases to trimming and J lost 4 bases; unmatched junction nucleotides: 9. The CDR3 extends over 16 amino acids. The receptor was isolated from a donor at least 40 years old with multiple myeloma. Sequencing input: a population of CD138-negative cells sorted from bone marrow. The chain employs TRBV20-1 and TRBJ2-1; 10 bases match TRBD2. The CDR3 bases are TGCAGTGCTAGGCCCCTAGCGGGAGTTGGGTACAATGAGCAGTTCTTC. Its translation is CSARPLAGVGYNEQFF.